A selection of T cell receptor beta chains follows, all from one sample in a study of blood T cell repertoires in COVID-19. Profiling relied on immunoSEQ multiplex PCR, and the TCRdb table lists in-frame clones only, not all of them. The table includes 180,000 or so clones, 87% detected once. Sequenced material: peripheral blood. The receptors come from a man between 40 and 49 years old with active or convalescent COVID-19. Both conserved end residues are part of each CDR3. D genes are given only for firm matches. Clone size is given for some rows only: seen once, a few or many times, or a class if the clone is expanded.

V: TRBV7-9
D: .
size: .
J: TRBJ2-1
CDR3: CASAPLLGRYNEQFF
DNA: TGTGCCAGCGCCCCCCTGTTGGGGCGGTACAATGAGCAGTTCTTC

V: TRBV18
D: TRBD1
size: .
J: TRBJ1-5
CDR3: CASSPGQGPGNQPQHF
DNA: TGTGCCAGCTCACCCGGACAGGGACCGGGCAATCAGCCCCAGCATTTT

V: TRBV18
D: TRBD1
size: .
J: TRBJ1-2
CDR3: CASSPRQGINRYTF
DNA: TGTGCCAGCTCACCACGACAGGGGATTAATCGCTACACCTTC

V: TRBV4-1
D: .
size: .
J: TRBJ2-1
CDR3: CASSQTRGLRQGSYNEQFF
DNA: TGCGCCAGCAGCCAGACGCGGGGCCTCAGACAGGGCTCCTACAATGAGCAGTTCTTC

V: TRBV7-9
D: TRBD1
size: .
J: TRBJ2-7
CDR3: CASSPIPGQGTYEQYF
DNA: TGTGCCAGCAGCCCCATCCCGGGACAGGGTACGTACGAGCAGTACTTC

V: TRBV6-2/TRBV6-3
D: .
size: .
J: TRBJ1-1
CDR3: CASSLGQQNTEAFF
DNA: TGTGCCAGCAGTTTAGGACAGCAGAACACTGAAGCTTTCTTT

V: TRBV4-1
D: .
size: .
J: TRBJ1-2
CDR3: CASSQDQTTYGYTF
DNA: TGCGCCAGCAGCCAAGACCAAACAACCTATGGCTACACCTTC

V: TRBV11-1
D: .
size: .
J: TRBJ1-1
CDR3: CASSLGRGYTEAFF
DNA: TGTGCCAGCAGCTTAGGAAGGGGTTACACTGAAGCTTTCTTT

V: TRBV2
D: .
size: .
J: TRBJ1-5
CDR3: CASSARSSNQPQHF
DNA: TGTGCCAGCAGTGCCCGCAGTAGCAATCAGCCCCAGCATTTT

V: TRBV29-1
D: .
size: .
J: TRBJ2-5
CDR3: CSVNRGGRLVETQYF
DNA: TGCAGCGTGAACAGGGGAGGAAGATTAGTAGAGACCCAGTACTTC

V: TRBV11-2
D: .
size: .
J: TRBJ2-3
CDR3: CASSRPGQRGDTQYF
DNA: TGTGCCAGCAGCCGGCCGGGACAACGAGGAGATACGCAGTATTTT

V: TRBV5-1
D: .
size: .
J: TRBJ1-2
CDR3: CASSGLGGPDGYTF
DNA: TGCGCCAGCAGCGGCCTAGGGGGACCCGATGGCTACACCTTC

V: TRBV4-1
D: TRBD1
size: once
J: TRBJ1-2
CDR3: CASSQGFRVTGIGYTF
DNA: TGCGCCAGCAGCCAAGGCTTTCGGGTGACAGGGATAGGCTACACCTTC

V: TRBV2
D: TRBD1
size: .
J: TRBJ1-4
CDR3: CASSRDTGTGDEKLFF
DNA: TGTGCCAGCAGTCGGGATACCGGGACAGGGGACGAAAAACTGTTTTTT

V: TRBV11-2
D: TRBD1
size: .
J: TRBJ2-7
CDR3: CASRTGGSYEQYF
DNA: TGTGCCAGCCGTACAGGGGGCAGCTACGAGCAGTACTTC

V: TRBV19
D: TRBD2
size: .
J: TRBJ2-1
CDR3: CASSGSGGLNEQFF
DNA: TGTGCCAGTAGTGGTAGCGGGGGACTCAATGAGCAGTTCTTC

V: TRBV10-2
D: TRBD1
size: once
J: TRBJ2-2
CDR3: CASSRTGDTGELFF
DNA: TGCGCCAGCTCTAGGACAGGGGACACCGGGGAGCTGTTTTTT

V: TRBV18
D: .
size: .
J: TRBJ2-2
CDR3: CASSPLIVKNTGELFF
DNA: TGTGCCAGCTCACCTTTAATCGTAAAGAACACCGGGGAGCTGTTTTTT

V: TRBV28
D: .
size: .
J: TRBJ1-1
CDR3: CASSLSRNTEAFF
DNA: TGTGCCAGCAGTTTGTCCAGGAACACTGAAGCTTTCTTT

V: TRBV19
D: .
size: .
J: TRBJ1-1
CDR3: CATRGRMNTEAFF
DNA: TGTGCCACCAGGGGTAGGATGAACACTGAAGCTTTCTTT

V: TRBV11-2
D: .
size: once
J: TRBJ1-6
CDR3: CASSFTGSSYNSPLHF
DNA: TGTGCCAGCAGCTTCACAGGGAGCTCCTATAATTCACCCCTCCACTTT

V: TRBV4-2
D: .
size: .
J: TRBJ2-1
CDR3: CASSPPGGYNEQFF
DNA: TGTGCCAGCAGCCCCCCAGGCGGGTACAATGAGCAGTTCTTC

V: TRBV5-6
D: .
size: .
J: TRBJ1-2
CDR3: CASSLPGSNYGYTF
DNA: TGTGCCAGCAGTCTGCCAGGGTCTAACTATGGCTACACCTTC

V: TRBV9
D: .
size: .
J: TRBJ2-5
CDR3: CASSVGTLPQETQYF
DNA: TGTGCCAGCAGCGTAGGAACTCTACCCCAAGAGACCCAGTACTTC

V: TRBV10-3
D: .
size: once
J: TRBJ1-3
CDR3: CAISELQGPNTIYF
DNA: TGTGCCATCAGTGAGTTACAGGGTCCAAACACCATATATTTT

V: TRBV7-9
D: TRBD1
size: .
J: TRBJ2-2
CDR3: CASSPQTGDGELFF
DNA: TGTGCCAGCAGCCCCCAGACAGGGGACGGGGAGCTGTTTTTT

V: TRBV13
D: .
size: few
J: TRBJ1-3
CDR3: CASSPTSTGNTIYF
DNA: TGTGCCAGCAGCCCGACATCTACAGGAAACACCATATATTTT

V: TRBV3-1/TRBV3-2
D: TRBD1
size: .
J: TRBJ2-5
CDR3: CASSPRDRQTQYF
DNA: TGTGCCAGCAGCCCCAGGGACAGACAGACCCAGTACTTC

V: TRBV5-6
D: .
size: few
J: TRBJ1-4
CDR3: CASSTGATNEKLFF
DNA: TGTGCCAGCAGCACAGGTGCAACTAATGAAAAACTGTTTTTT

V: TRBV6-6
D: .
size: .
J: TRBJ2-3
CDR3: CASSYEVGSDTQYF
DNA: TGTGCCAGCAGTTACGAGGTTGGGTCAGATACGCAGTATTTT

V: TRBV6-2/TRBV6-3
D: .
size: .
J: TRBJ2-6
CDR3: CASSQEASGANVLTF
DNA: TGTGCCAGCAGTCAGGAGGCCTCTGGGGCCAACGTCCTGACTTTC

V: TRBV4-3
D: .
size: .
J: TRBJ1-6
CDR3: CASSQVSGNRVNSPLHF
DNA: TGCGCCAGCAGCCAAGTATCAGGGAACAGGGTTAATTCACCCCTCCACTTT

V: TRBV4-2
D: TRBD1
size: .
J: TRBJ1-2
CDR3: CASSQGQGYNGYTF
DNA: TGTGCCAGCAGCCAAGGACAGGGGTATAATGGCTACACCTTC

V: TRBV5-1
D: .
size: .
J: TRBJ2-7
CDR3: CASSLGTASYEQYF
DNA: TGCGCCAGCAGCTTGGGGACAGCCTCCTACGAGCAGTACTTC

V: TRBV10-3
D: TRBD1
size: .
J: TRBJ1-5
CDR3: CAISEGQGAGQPQHF
DNA: TGTGCCATCAGTGAGGGACAGGGGGCCGGACAGCCCCAGCATTTT

V: TRBV18
D: .
size: .
J: TRBJ1-1
CDR3: CASSPPPQGLNTEAFF
DNA: TGTGCCAGCTCACCACCGCCCCAGGGCCTCAACACTGAAGCTTTCTTT

V: TRBV28
D: .
size: .
J: TRBJ2-7
CDR3: CASSFLRYEQYF
DNA: TGTGCCAGCAGTTTCCTCCGGTACGAGCAGTACTTC